Listed here is a single TCR beta chain. The data were taken from a study of Tregs in tolerant kidney transplant recipients. The germline V gene has CDR1 LGHNA and CDR2 YSLEER. Losses at the gene ends were 3 bases for V and 10 bases for J; bases not matched to a gene: 8. CDR3 length: 15 amino acids. Recipients received nonmyeloablative bone marrow transplants from related graft donors, with transient mixed chimerism. Generated by immunoSEQ multiplex PCR, the TCRdb table keeps only in-frame clones and is missing some. The table lists roughly 52,000 clones, about 90% of them singletons. Here the sequenced sample was CD8+ T cells from blood (PBMCs), taken 24 months after the transplant. The chain employs TRBV4-3 and TRBJ2-1; 11 bases match TRBD2. This clonotype was obtained from a human patient who received a combined kidney and bone marrow transplant. Some of the T cells may derive from the graft donor. The CDR3 spells CASSQTSGTLREQFF. For the CDR3, the DNA is TGCGCCAGCAGCCAGACTAGCGGGACATTGAGGGAGCAGTTCTTC.